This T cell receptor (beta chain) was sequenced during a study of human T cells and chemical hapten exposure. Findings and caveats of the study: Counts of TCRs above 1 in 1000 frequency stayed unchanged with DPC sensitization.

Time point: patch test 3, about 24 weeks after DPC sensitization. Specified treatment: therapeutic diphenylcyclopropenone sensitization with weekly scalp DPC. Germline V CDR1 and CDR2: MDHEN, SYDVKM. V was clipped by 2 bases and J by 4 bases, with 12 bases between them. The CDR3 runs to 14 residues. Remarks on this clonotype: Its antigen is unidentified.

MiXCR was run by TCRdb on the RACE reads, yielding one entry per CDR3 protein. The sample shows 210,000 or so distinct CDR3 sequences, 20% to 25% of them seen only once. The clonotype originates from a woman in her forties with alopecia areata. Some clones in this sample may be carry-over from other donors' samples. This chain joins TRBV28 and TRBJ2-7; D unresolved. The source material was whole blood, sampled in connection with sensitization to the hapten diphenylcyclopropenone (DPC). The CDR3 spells CASSLTHADYEQYF. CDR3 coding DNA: TGTGCCAGCAGTTTAACCCATGCGGATTACGAGCAGTACTTC.